This T cell receptor beta chain was identified during a study of blood T cell repertoires in COVID-19. Study in general: There were acute and convalescent COVID-19 samples, and they came from the United States, Italy and Spain. Sources were T cells, B-cell-depleted T cells, or PBMCs; the material itself was cDNA or gDNA.

Trimming shortened V by 5 bases and J by 7 bases, and 11 bases separated the two germline ends. This CDR3 spans 12 amino acids. The method was immunoSEQ multiplex PCR; TCRdb's version includes in-frame clones alone and lacks a portion of them. Here the sample spans about 44,000 clones, more than 65% being singletons. The rearrangement uses TRBV12-3 or TRBV12-4 and TRBJ1-1, with D perhaps TRBD1 (6 bases). Material for sequencing was peripheral blood. This clonotype was sampled from a woman aged 70-85 years with acute or convalescent COVID-19. In nucleotides, the CDR3 is TGTGCCAGCAGTAGGACAGAGTTTGAAGCTTTCTTT. Translation: CASSRTEFEAFF.